A selection of T cell receptor beta chains follows, all from one sample in a study of T cell clonotyping in hematopoietic cell transplantation. Sequencing was performed with immunoSEQ multiplex PCR; in TCRdb, only in-frame clones are kept and a portion is missing. The sample contains approximately 17,000 clones, 70% to 75% of which appear only once. The specimen was peripheral blood mononuclear cells. Receptors originate from a woman in her sixties or seventies in good health. Some clones in this sample may be carry-over from other donors' samples. Each CDR3 is given with its conserved first and last residue. A D gene is named only where the DNA matches it firmly. Size is omitted from some rows. Given values are once, few, many or a class for expanded clones.

J: TRBJ1-1
D: NA
V: TRBV4-2
size: few
DNA: TGTGCCAGCAGCCAAGAAATCGCAGATAGTTCCACTGAAGCTTTCTTT
CDR3: CASSQEIADSSTEAFF

J: TRBJ2-7
D: NA
V: TRBV27
size: NA
DNA: TGTGCCAGCACCAGGTTGTTGGTACTCAACTACGAGCAGTACTTC
CDR3: CASTRLLVLNYEQYF

J: TRBJ2-4
D: TRBD2
V: TRBV7-8
size: few
DNA: TGTGCCAGCAGCTTAGTGACCAGCGGGAGTACGATTCAGTACTTC
CDR3: CASSLVTSGSTIQYF

J: TRBJ1-2
D: TRBD1
V: TRBV6-5
size: NA
DNA: TGTGCCAGCAGGAGGGGACAGGTCAACTATGGCTACACCTTC
CDR3: CASRRGQVNYGYTF

J: TRBJ1-6
D: TRBD1
V: TRBV7-6
size: few
DNA: TGTGCCAGCAGCGCTACCGGGACAGGGAATTCACCCCTCCACTTT
CDR3: CASSATGTGNSPLHF

J: TRBJ1-2
D: TRBD1
V: TRBV2
size: NA
DNA: TGTGCCAGCAGTTGGGACAGGGGACCCTATGGCTACACCTTC
CDR3: CASSWDRGPYGYTF

J: TRBJ1-5
D: NA
V: TRBV29-1
size: NA
DNA: TGCAGCGTTGAATTAGGGAGCAATCAGCCCCAGCATTTT
CDR3: CSVELGSNQPQHF

J: TRBJ2-3
D: TRBD2
V: TRBV11-3
size: NA
DNA: TGTGCCAGCAGCTTCGGAGGAGCTAGCGGGAGCTCAGATACGCAGTATTTT
CDR3: CASSFGGASGSSDTQYF

J: TRBJ1-2
D: NA
V: TRBV6-6
size: NA
DNA: TGTGCCAGCAGGCTAACAGCGAGCCGGATCTATGGCTACACCTTC
CDR3: CASRLTASRIYGYTF

J: TRBJ2-3
D: NA
V: TRBV30
size: once
DNA: TGTGCCTGGGCGCCACAGGAAGATACGCAGTATTTT
CDR3: CAWAPQEDTQYF

J: TRBJ2-3
D: NA
V: TRBV29-1
size: NA
DNA: TGCAGCGTTGGAAGGGGTTCGGGCACAGATACGCAGTATTTT
CDR3: CSVGRGSGTDTQYF

J: TRBJ2-6
D: TRBD1
V: TRBV9
size: once
DNA: TGTGCCAGCAGCTCACCAGGGGGCTTTGGGGCCAACGTCCTGACTTTC
CDR3: CASSSPGGFGANVLTF

J: TRBJ2-5
D: NA
V: TRBV7-7
size: once
DNA: TGTGCTAGCAGCTTCGCCGAAAAAGAGACCCAGTACTTC
CDR3: CASSFAEKETQYF

J: TRBJ1-5
D: NA
V: TRBV30
size: NA
DNA: TGTGCCTGGAGTGTACCCACTCAGCCCCAGCATTTT
CDR3: CAWSVPTQPQHF

J: TRBJ2-1
D: NA
V: TRBV7-2
size: NA
DNA: TGTGCCAGCAGCTTGAGACGTACGAGCTCCTACAATGAGCAGTTCTTC
CDR3: CASSLRRTSSYNEQFF

J: TRBJ1-2
D: NA
V: TRBV7-3
size: few
DNA: TGTGCCAGCAGCCCAGGGACTCACTATGGCTACACCTTC
CDR3: CASSPGTHYGYTF

J: TRBJ1-5
D: NA
V: TRBV2
size: NA
DNA: TGTGCCAGCAGGGGGAGAAATAGCAATCAGCCCCAGCATTTT
CDR3: CASRGRNSNQPQHF

J: TRBJ1-2
D: NA
V: TRBV29-1
size: large
DNA: TGCAGCGTTGAAGGGTTCGGCTACACCTTC
CDR3: CSVEGFGYTF

J: TRBJ2-7
D: NA
V: TRBV7-2
size: once
DNA: TGTGCCAGCAGCTTACGGGACAATACGTACGAGCAGTACTTC
CDR3: CASSLRDNTYEQYF

J: TRBJ2-7
D: TRBD1
V: TRBV7-2
size: NA
DNA: TGTGCCAGCAGCCAGGACAGGGACTCCTACGAGCAGTACTTC
CDR3: CASSQDRDSYEQYF

J: TRBJ1-5
D: NA
V: TRBV30
size: once
DNA: TGTGCCTGGAGCCCGTCGGAAAGTCAGCCCCAGCATTTT
CDR3: CAWSPSESQPQHF

J: TRBJ1-5
D: NA
V: TRBV27
size: NA
DNA: TGTGCCAGCCAAGCAGGGTACAATCAGCCCCAGCATTTT
CDR3: CASQAGYNQPQHF

J: TRBJ2-7
D: NA
V: TRBV21-1
size: NA
DNA: TGTGCCAGCAGCAAAGAAAGGGATAGCTCCTACGAGCAGTACTTC
CDR3: CASSKERDSSYEQYF

J: TRBJ1-2
D: NA
V: TRBV18
size: few
DNA: TGTGCCAGCTCATTACTTGACTATGGCTACACCTTC
CDR3: CASSLLDYGYTF

J: TRBJ2-3
D: NA
V: TRBV7-2
size: NA
DNA: TGTGCCAGCAGCTTGGAAGATACGCAGTATTTT
CDR3: CASSLEDTQYF

J: TRBJ2-5
D: NA
V: TRBV29-1
size: NA
DNA: TGCAGCGCTGTAACCCTGGGGGGGCTTGAGACCCAGTACTTC
CDR3: CSAVTLGGLETQYF

J: TRBJ1-1
D: NA
V: TRBV30
size: few
DNA: TGTGCCTGGACCGCTGGGGGGGCGGCCGCTTTCTTT
CDR3: CAWTAGGAAAFF

J: TRBJ2-7
D: TRBD2
V: TRBV30
size: once
DNA: TGTGCCTGGAGTTCCCCCCCCCGCCTAGCGGTTACCTACGAGCAGTACTTC
CDR3: CAWSSPPRLAVTYEQYF

J: TRBJ1-6
D: NA
V: TRBV6-5
size: NA
DNA: TGTGCCAGCAGTTTATACCATAATTCACCCCTCCACTTT
CDR3: CASSLYHNSPLHF

J: TRBJ1-3
D: NA
V: TRBV5-6
size: NA
DNA: TGTGCCAGCAGCTTCGGACAGAAAAACACCATATATTTT
CDR3: CASSFGQKNTIYF

J: TRBJ1-2
D: TRBD1
V: TRBV7-6
size: few
DNA: TGTGCCAGCAGCTTAGGGGGGGGACAGGGAGCAGGCTACACCTTC
CDR3: CASSLGGGQGAGYTF

J: TRBJ1-2
D: NA
V: TRBV14
size: NA
DNA: TGTGCCAGCAGCCAAGTAACCGACGCTAACTATGGCTACACCTTC
CDR3: CASSQVTDANYGYTF

J: TRBJ1-5
D: NA
V: TRBV19
size: few
DNA: TGTGCCAGTAGTATAGGTCTTCGCGGGGTTCAGCCCCAGCATTTT
CDR3: CASSIGLRGVQPQHF

J: TRBJ1-2
D: TRBD1
V: TRBV7-2
size: NA
DNA: TGTGCCAGCACATTAGATGGGACAGGGGGCGATGGCTACACCTTC
CDR3: CASTLDGTGGDGYTF

J: TRBJ2-7
D: TRBD1
V: TRBV28
size: NA
DNA: TGTGCCAGCAGTTCGATCCCACCGGGACAGGGGGCCTACGAGCAGTACTTC
CDR3: CASSSIPPGQGAYEQYF

J: TRBJ1-5
D: NA
V: TRBV7-2
size: NA
DNA: TGTGCCAGCAGCCTGGAGGGTATCAATCAGCCCCAGCATTTT
CDR3: CASSLEGINQPQHF

J: TRBJ2-7
D: NA
V: TRBV9
size: NA
DNA: TGTGCCAGCAGCGTGGACGGGAATTACGAGCAGTACTTC
CDR3: CASSVDGNYEQYF

J: TRBJ1-2
D: NA
V: TRBV25-1
size: NA
DNA: TGTGCCAGCAGTGAATTTACCTCCGCTAACTATGGCTACACCTTC
CDR3: CASSEFTSANYGYTF

J: TRBJ2-7
D: NA
V: TRBV9
size: NA
DNA: TGTGCCAGCAGCTCAACGGCGGGACACGAGCAGTACTTC
CDR3: CASSSTAGHEQYF

J: TRBJ2-7
D: TRBD1
V: TRBV13
size: medium-sized
DNA: TGTGCCAGCAGCCCCGAGACAGGGGCCTACGAGCAGTACTTC
CDR3: CASSPETGAYEQYF

J: TRBJ1-2
D: NA
V: TRBV7-9
size: NA
DNA: TGTGCCAGCAGCCCCGGAGGAGGGCGCGACACCTTC
CDR3: CASSPGGGRDTF

J: TRBJ2-3
D: NA
V: TRBV21-1
size: NA
DNA: TGTGCCAGCAGCAAAAAAGTTCCAGGGGCCAGCACAGATACGCAGTATTTT
CDR3: CASSKKVPGASTDTQYF

J: TRBJ2-1
D: NA
V: TRBV9
size: NA
DNA: TGTGCCAGCAGCTCAGATAGGGGTTCCTTTGCTGAGCAGTTCTTC
CDR3: CASSSDRGSFAEQFF

J: TRBJ2-2
D: NA
V: TRBV4-1
size: once
DNA: TGCGCCAGCAGCCCGGGACTGTCGGGCACCGGGGAGCTGTTTTTT
CDR3: CASSPGLSGTGELFF

J: TRBJ1-2
D: TRBD1
V: TRBV27
size: NA
DNA: TGTGCCAGCAGTTTCGACAGGGCAGCTAACTATGGCTACACCTTC
CDR3: CASSFDRAANYGYTF

J: TRBJ2-3
D: TRBD1
V: TRBV27
size: NA
DNA: TGTGCCAGCAGCCTTTGGACAGGTGATAGCACAGATACGCAGTATTTT
CDR3: CASSLWTGDSTDTQYF